The 25 T cell receptor beta chains listed next were all sequenced from one sample in a study of blood T cell repertoires in COVID-19. Sequenced by immunoSEQ multiplex PCR; TCRdb stores in-frame clones only, minus some. The table shows roughly 100,000 clones, with about 90% occurring only once. Sequencing was performed on peripheral blood. Receptors were obtained from a woman in her fifties or sixties with COVID-19, enrolled during active disease.

This clone was recorded once. The CDR3 nucleotides read TGTGCCTGGAGTGTATCTTGGGCAGGGACTGAAGCTTTCTTT. It is translated as CAWSVSWAGTEAFF. This sequence joins TRBV30 and TRBJ1-1; D perhaps matches TRBD1 (5 bases). CDR3 length: 14 residues. Trimming cost V 0 bases and J 5 bases, with 13 bases left between them. Germline assignment: CDR1 GTSNPN and CDR2 SVGIG (reference sequence).

The chain is built from TRBV3-1 (or the pseudogene TRBV3-2) and TRBJ1-6, with unresolved D. There are 15 residues in the CDR3. Trimming removed 9 bases at V and 0 bases at J, with 12 bases between. CDR1 is LGHDT, CDR2 YNNKEL, per germline (reference sequence). The CDR3 sequence is CARNGMSSYNSPLHF. The CDR3 DNA follows: TGTGCCAGGAACGGGATGAGCTCCTATAATTCACCCCTCCACTTT.

The rearrangement joins TRBV29-1 to TRBJ2-3, with D possibly TRBD2 on 5 matching bases. Germline V gene data show CDR1 as SQVTM and CDR2 as ANQGSEA. The V end lost 4 bases, the J end lost 0 bases, and 14 bases lay between the germline ends. The CDR3 covers 15 residues. The CDR3, as DNA: TGCAGCGTTGCCGGGGTAGCAGCCAGCACAGATACGCAGTATTTT. Translating it yields CSVAGVAASTDTQYF.

The CDR3: CASSYFGSSYEQYF. CDR3 DNA sequence: TGTGCCAGCAGTTACTTTGGCAGCTCCTACGAGCAGTACTTC. J is TRBJ2-7 and V is TRBV6-5, with D unclear. Germline assignment: CDR1 MNHEY and CDR2 SVGAGI. The CDR3 spans 14 residues. The V and J ends lost 1 base and 0 bases respectively, with 7 bases between them.

CDR3 DNA sequence: TGTGCCAGCAGTGTCGGGCAGGGCATGAACTATGGCTACACCTTC. Translating gives CASSVGQGMNYGYTF. This sequence joins TRBV2 and TRBJ1-2, with a possible D match to TRBD1 (5 bases). Trimming stripped 4 bases from V and 2 bases from J, with 14 bases between. Germline CDR1 SNHLY, CDR2 FYNNEI. The CDR3 runs to 15 residues.

In this sample, this clone turned up once. V gene TRBV5-4 combines with J gene TRBJ1-3; D unclear. Trimming shortened V by 1 base and J by 0 bases, and 11 bases separated the two germline ends. Germline V gene sequence: CDR1 SGHNT, CDR2 YYREEE (reference sequence). CDR3 size: 16 residues. In DNA, the CDR3 is TGTGCCAGCAGCTTGAGTGGCTGGAGCTCTGGAAACACCATATATTTT. Translation gives CASSLSGWSSGNTIYF.

This clone was counted a few times. This chain links TRBV14 with TRBJ1-2, with no clear D. There are 12 residues in the CDR3. The ends were cut back, 5 bases at V and 8 bases at J, with 12 bases in the middle. Germline V CDR1 and CDR2: SGHDN, FVKESK. CDR3 nucleotides: TGTGCCAGCAGCATAGCCCATGGGGGCTACACCTTC. Its translation: CASSIAHGGYTF.

This chain uses TRBV6-5 with TRBJ2-7; 9 bases match TRBD1. CDR3 length: 14 amino acids. The germline V gene has CDR1 MNHEY and CDR2 SVGAGI. The V segment lost 6 bases and the J segment 5 bases; nucleotides outside the gene matches: 8. Here the CDR3 reads CASSPGTGTNEQYF. CDR3 sequence (DNA): TGTGCCAGCAGCCCCGGGACAGGGACCAACGAGCAGTACTTC.

V gene TRBV28 combines with J gene TRBJ1-6; D remains unclear. The germline V and J ends were trimmed by 2 bases and 6 bases, with 8 bases remaining between them. Germline V CDR1 and CDR2: MDHEN, SYDVKM. This CDR3 comprises 14 residues. Here the CDR3 reads CASSLVGRNSPLHF. The CDR3 bases are TGTGCCAGCAGTTTAGTGGGCCGTAATTCACCCCTCCACTTT.

The V and J genes are TRBV19 and TRBJ1-2, with 7 positions matching TRBD1. The CDR3 is 15 residues long. The V gene's germline CDR1 is LNHDA and CDR2 SQIVND (reference sequence). The ends lost 4 bases at V and 1 base at J; junction bases unmatched: 6. CDR3 region: CASSTSTGVNYGYTF. In nucleotides, the CDR3 is TGTGCCAGTAGTACGTCAACAGGGGTTAACTATGGCTACACCTTC.

The chain employs TRBV19 and TRBJ1-5; a possible D gene is TRBD1 (6 bases). V lost 0 bases and J 9 bases, leaving 12 bases between the germline ends. The CDR3 has 14 residues. CDR1 is LNHDA and CDR2 is SQIVND in the germline V gene (reference sequence). Written as DNA, the CDR3 is TGTGCCAGTAGTATAGATGGGGGGGCGACGCCCCAGCATTTT. Protein sequence: CASSIDGGATPQHF.

The chain employs TRBV3-1 (or the pseudogene TRBV3-2) and TRBJ2-7, with 8 nucleotides matching TRBD1. Germline V gene lookup returns CDR1 LGHDT and CDR2 YNNKEL (reference sequence). V trimming: 3 bases; J trimming: 3 bases; junction bases outside the gene matches: 7. CDR3 length: 15 residues. This CDR3 reads CASSQITGGGYEQYF. CDR3 DNA: TGTGCCAGCAGCCAGATTACAGGGGGAGGCTACGAGCAGTACTTC.

V is TRBV6-1 and J is TRBJ1-2; TRBD1 matches 12 bases. There are 16 residues in the CDR3. Germline V CDR1 and CDR2: MNHNS, SASEGT. The trim removed 2 bases at V and 7 bases at J, leaving 8 bases unmatched. Here the CDR3 reads CASSEFSGQGAFGYTF. CDR3 DNA: TGTGCCAGCAGTGAATTCTCGGGACAGGGGGCGTTTGGCTACACCTTC.

The V gene is TRBV21-1, the J gene TRBJ2-3; TRBD2 is the table's D call and was not checked against the DNA. TRBV21-1 is a pseudogene segment. The CDR3 runs 14 residues. CDR3 region: CASSPAGVTDTQYF. CDR3 bases: TGTGCCAGCAGCCCGGCGGGGGTCACAGATACGCAGTATTTT.

The chain employs TRBV5-6 and TRBJ2-5; a possible D gene is TRBD2 (5 bases). The CDR3 has 13 residues. CDR1 is SGHDT and CDR2 is YYEEEE in the germline V gene. Trimming took 6 bases from V and 5 from J, leaving 14 bases between them. CDR3 bases: TGTGCCAGCACCGCGGGCCTCGGGGAGACCCAGTACTTC. Protein: CASTAGLGETQYF.

V gene TRBV7-2 combines with J gene TRBJ1-1, with 9 bases lining up with TRBD1. The CDR3 has 15 amino acids. CDR1 is SGHTA and CDR2 is FQGNSA in the germline V gene. V shed 3 bases and J 0 bases; nucleotides not matched to a gene: 2. The CDR3 region has the DNA TGTGCCAGCAGCTTGGGGACAGGGATGAACACTGAAGCTTTCTTT. Protein product: CASSLGTGMNTEAFF.

The genes are TRBV5-1 and TRBJ2-4; TRBD1 agrees at 10 bases. CDR1 SGHRS and CDR2 YFSETQ come from the germline V gene. The CDR3 has 15 amino acids. J was trimmed by 5 bases and V by 0 bases; bases with no gene match: 2. CDR3 in DNA: TGCGCCAGCAGCTTGGCAGGACAGGGGGAAAACATTCAGTACTTC. Protein sequence: CASSLAGQGENIQYF.

J is TRBJ1-4 and V is TRBV6-5; maybe TRBD1 (6 bases). The V end was cut by 5 bases, the J end by 0 bases, with 10 bases between. The CDR3 is made up of 15 amino acids. Germline CDR1 MNHEY, CDR2 SVGAGI. In DNA, the CDR3 is TGTGCCAGCAGTCGAAAGGGGGCAACTAATGAAAAACTGTTTTTT. This sequence encodes CASSRKGATNEKLFF.

This clone was recorded a few times. The rearrangement links TRBV6-5 to TRBJ1-2; D unresolved. The CDR3 runs 13 residues. The germline V gene encodes CDR1 MNHEY and CDR2 SVGAGI. V lost 2 bases and J 3 bases, leaving 7 bases between the germline ends. The CDR3 spells CASSYGQDYGYTF. As DNA, the CDR3 is TGTGCCAGCAGTTACGGGCAAGACTATGGCTACACCTTC.

The gene calls are TRBV7-9 and TRBJ1-1; 11 nucleotides line up with TRBD1. The CDR3 loop spans 15 amino acids. Germline loops: CDR1 SEHNR, CDR2 FQNEAQ (reference sequence). The junction had 10 bases not matched to a gene; V was cut back by 2 bases and J by 11 bases. For the CDR3, the DNA is TGTGCCAGCAGCTTACCCGGGACAGGGGGAGTTGGCGCTTTCTTT. This encodes CASSLPGTGGVGAFF.

The chain has TRBV7-2 and TRBJ1-1; 7 bases match TRBD1. The ends lost 4 bases at V and 5 bases at J; junction bases unmatched: 4. From germline, CDR1 is SGHTA and CDR2 FQGNSA. This CDR3 is built from 13 residues. CDR3 in amino acids: CASSSQGDTEAFF. DNA of the CDR3: TGTGCCAGCAGCTCTCAGGGGGATACTGAAGCTTTCTTT.

J is TRBJ2-5 and V is TRBV7-2; TRBD2 is a possible D gene (5 bases). The germline gives CDR1 SGHTA, CDR2 FQGNSA. The CDR3 totals 15 residues. The V and J ends lost 1 base and 5 bases respectively, with 14 bases between them. CDR3 region: CASSLGNRGQETQYF. Here the CDR3 DNA reads TGTGCCAGCAGCTTAGGGAACCGGGGTCAGGAGACCCAGTACTTC.

The chain employs TRBV7-3 and TRBJ1-1; 9 bases align to TRBD1. V gave up 5 bases and J gave up 7 bases; unmatched junction bases: 8. Germline CDR1 reads SGHTA; CDR2 reads FQGTGA. This CDR3 is built from 14 residues. The CDR3 DNA is TGTGCCAGCAGCCCACGGACAGGGGCAGGTGAAGCTTTCTTT. It yields the protein CASSPRTGAGEAFF.

The sample holds a few counts of this clone. V gene TRBV7-9 combines with J gene TRBJ1-6; 7 bases match TRBD1. Germline V gene data show CDR1 as SEHNR and CDR2 as FQNEAQ (reference sequence). The CDR3 contains 17 residues. Trimming removed 2 bases from V and 0 bases from J; junction bases left unmatched: 4. The CDR3 spells CASSLSTGSSYNSPLHF. CDR3 in DNA: TGTGCCAGCAGCTTATCGACAGGGAGCTCCTATAATTCACCCCTCCACTTT.

The rearrangement joins TRBV19 to TRBJ1-2; TRBD1 aligns across 7 bases. CDR3 length equals 13 residues. V lost 4 bases and J lost 7; bases outside the gene matches: 6. Germline values: CDR1 LNHDA, CDR2 SQIVND (reference sequence). CDR3 loop: CASSNTGVSGYTF. In DNA, the CDR3 is TGTGCCAGTAGTAACACAGGGGTATCTGGCTACACCTTC.